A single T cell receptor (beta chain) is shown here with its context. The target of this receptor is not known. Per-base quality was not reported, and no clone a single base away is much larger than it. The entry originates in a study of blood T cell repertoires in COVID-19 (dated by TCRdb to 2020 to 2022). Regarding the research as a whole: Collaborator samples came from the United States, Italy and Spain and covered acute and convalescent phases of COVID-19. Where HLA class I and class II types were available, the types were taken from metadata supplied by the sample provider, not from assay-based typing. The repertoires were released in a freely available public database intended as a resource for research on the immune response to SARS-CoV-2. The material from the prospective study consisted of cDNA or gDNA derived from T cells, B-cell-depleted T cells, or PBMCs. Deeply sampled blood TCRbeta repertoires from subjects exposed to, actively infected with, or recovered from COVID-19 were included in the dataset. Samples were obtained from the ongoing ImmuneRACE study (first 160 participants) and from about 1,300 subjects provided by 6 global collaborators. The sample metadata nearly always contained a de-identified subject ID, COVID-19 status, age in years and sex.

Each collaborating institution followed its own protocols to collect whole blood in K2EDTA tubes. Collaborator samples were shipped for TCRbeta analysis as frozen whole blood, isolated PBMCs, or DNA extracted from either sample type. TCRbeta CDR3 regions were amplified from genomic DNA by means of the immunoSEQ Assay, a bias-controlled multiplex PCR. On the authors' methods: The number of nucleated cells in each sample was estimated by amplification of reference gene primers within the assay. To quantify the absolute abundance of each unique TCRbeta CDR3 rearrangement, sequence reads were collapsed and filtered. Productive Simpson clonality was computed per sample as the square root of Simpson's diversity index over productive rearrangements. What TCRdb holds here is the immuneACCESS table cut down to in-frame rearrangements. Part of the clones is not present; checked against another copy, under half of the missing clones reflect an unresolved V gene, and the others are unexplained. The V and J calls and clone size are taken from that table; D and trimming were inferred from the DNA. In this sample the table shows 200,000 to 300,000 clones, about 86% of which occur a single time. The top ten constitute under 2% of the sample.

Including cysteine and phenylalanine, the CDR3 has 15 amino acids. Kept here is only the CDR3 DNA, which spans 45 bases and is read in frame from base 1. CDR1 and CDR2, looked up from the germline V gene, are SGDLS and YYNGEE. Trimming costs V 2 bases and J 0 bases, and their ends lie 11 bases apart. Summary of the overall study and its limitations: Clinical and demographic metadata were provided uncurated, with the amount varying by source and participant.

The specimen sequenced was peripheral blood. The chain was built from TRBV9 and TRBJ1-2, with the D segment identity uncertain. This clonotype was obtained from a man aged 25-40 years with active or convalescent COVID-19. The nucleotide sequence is TGTGCCAGCAGCGTTTGGTCTAGAGCTAACTATGGCTACACCTTC. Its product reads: CASSVWSRANYGYTF.